The 2 T cell receptor beta chains reported below all come from one sample, sequenced in a study of blood T cell repertoires in COVID-19. Clones were read by immunoSEQ multiplex PCR, and TCRdb kept only the in-frame ones, dropping some. The table has 240,000 or so clones, more than 75% seen once. Sequences were obtained from peripheral blood. Receptors originate from a woman aged 25-40 years who had recovered from COVID-19.

The V call is TRBV2, the J call TRBJ2-7, with D possibly matching TRBD2 (6 bases). CDR3 length: 17 residues. V lost 9 bases to trimming and J lost 5 bases, with 29 bases between them. From germline, CDR1 is SNHLY and CDR2 FYNNEI. As DNA, the CDR3 is TGTGCCAGTGGCGGGGAGACCCGCGGATGGGGCGTCGACGAGCAGTACTTC. Encoded protein: CASGGETRGWGVDEQYF.

This sequence joins TRBV14 and TRBJ2-6, with 7 bases identical to TRBD1. The V and J ends lost 7 bases and 7 bases, in that order; junction bases with no gene match: 7. This CDR3 contains 14 residues. Looked up from germline, CDR1 is SGHDN and CDR2 is FVKESK. The CDR3 DNA is TGTGCCAGCAACCGGGACAGCCGTGCCAACGTCCTGACTTTC. Encoded protein: CASNRDSRANVLTF. Full variable domain (rest looked up from reference TRBV14 and TRBJ2-6): EAGVTQFPSHSVIEKGQTVTLRCDPISGHDNLYWYRRVMGKEIKFLLHFVKESKQDESGMPNNRFLAERTGGTYSTLKVQPAELEDSGVYFCASNRDSRANVLTFGAGSRLTVL.